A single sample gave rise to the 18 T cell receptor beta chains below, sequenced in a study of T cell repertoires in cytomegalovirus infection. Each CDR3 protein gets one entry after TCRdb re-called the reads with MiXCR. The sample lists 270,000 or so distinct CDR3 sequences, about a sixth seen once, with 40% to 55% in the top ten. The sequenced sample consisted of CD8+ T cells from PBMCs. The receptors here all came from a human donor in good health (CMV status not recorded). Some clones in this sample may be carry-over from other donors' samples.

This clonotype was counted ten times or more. CDR3 amino acids: CSASRDNTEAFF. The CDR3 DNA reads TGCAGTGCATCCCGGGACAACACTGAAGCTTTCTTT. The rearrangement joins TRBV20-1 to TRBJ1-1, with D possibly being TRBD1 (5 bases). V gave up 6 bases and J gave up 2 bases, with 10 bases separating them. Germline V gene sequence: CDR1 DFQATT, CDR2 SNEGSKA (reference sequence). The length of the CDR3 is 12 residues.

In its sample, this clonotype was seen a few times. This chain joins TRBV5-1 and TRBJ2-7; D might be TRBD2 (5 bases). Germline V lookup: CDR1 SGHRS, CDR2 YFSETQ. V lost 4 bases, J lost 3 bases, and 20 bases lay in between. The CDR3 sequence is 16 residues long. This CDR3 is CASSEGLSSPDYEQYF. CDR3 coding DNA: TGCGCCAGCAGCGAGGGCCTTTCCTCACCGGACTACGAGCAGTACTTC.

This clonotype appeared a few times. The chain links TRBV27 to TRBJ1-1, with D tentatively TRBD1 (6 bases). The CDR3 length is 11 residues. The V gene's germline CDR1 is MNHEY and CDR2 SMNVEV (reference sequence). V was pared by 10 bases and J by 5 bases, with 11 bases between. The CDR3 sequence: CATKRGTEAFF. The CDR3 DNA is TGTGCCACCAAGAGGGGGACTGAAGCTTTCTTT.

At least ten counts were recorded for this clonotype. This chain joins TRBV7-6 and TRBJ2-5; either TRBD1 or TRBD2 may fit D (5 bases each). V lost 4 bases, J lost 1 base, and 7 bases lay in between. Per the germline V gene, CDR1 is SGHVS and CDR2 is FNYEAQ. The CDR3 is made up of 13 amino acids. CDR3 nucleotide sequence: TGTGCCAGCAGCTGGGACGGCCAAGAGACCCAGTACTTC. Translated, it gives CASSWDGQETQYF.

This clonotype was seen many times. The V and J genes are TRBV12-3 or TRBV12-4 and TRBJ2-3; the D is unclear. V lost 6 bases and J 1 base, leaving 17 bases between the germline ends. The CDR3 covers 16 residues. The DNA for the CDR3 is TGTGCCAGCAGCTACAGTGGGATGTGGGGCACAGATACGCAGTATTTT. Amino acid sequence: CASSYSGMWGTDTQYF.

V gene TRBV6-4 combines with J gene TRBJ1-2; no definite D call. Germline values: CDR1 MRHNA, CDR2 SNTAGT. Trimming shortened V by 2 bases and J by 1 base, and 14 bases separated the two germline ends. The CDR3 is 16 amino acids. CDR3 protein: CASSDTALPFNYGYTF. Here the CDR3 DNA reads TGTGCCAGCAGTGACACAGCCCTGCCCTTTAACTATGGCTACACCTTC.

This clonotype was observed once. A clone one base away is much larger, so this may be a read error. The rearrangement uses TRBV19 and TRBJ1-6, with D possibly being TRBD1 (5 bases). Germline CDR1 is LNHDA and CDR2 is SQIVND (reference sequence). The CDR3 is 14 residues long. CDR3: CASNPQRGGEPLPF. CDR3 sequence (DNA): TGTGCCAGTAACCCTCAACGGGGCGGCGAACCCCTCCCCTTT.

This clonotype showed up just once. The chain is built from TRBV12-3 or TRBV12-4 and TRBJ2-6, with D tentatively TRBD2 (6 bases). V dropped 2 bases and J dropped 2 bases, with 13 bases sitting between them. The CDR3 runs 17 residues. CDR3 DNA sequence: TGTGCCAGCAGTTTACGGGACTCGAGGCCTGGGGCCAACGTCCTGACTTTC. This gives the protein CASSLRDSRPGANVLTF.

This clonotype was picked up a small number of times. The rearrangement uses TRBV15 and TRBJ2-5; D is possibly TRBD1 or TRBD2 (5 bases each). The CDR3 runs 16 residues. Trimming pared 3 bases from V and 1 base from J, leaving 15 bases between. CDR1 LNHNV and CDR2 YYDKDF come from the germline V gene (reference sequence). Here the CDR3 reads CATSRSLGAAQETQYF. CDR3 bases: TGTGCCACCAGCAGGTCACTCGGGGCCGCCCAAGAGACCCAGTACTTC.

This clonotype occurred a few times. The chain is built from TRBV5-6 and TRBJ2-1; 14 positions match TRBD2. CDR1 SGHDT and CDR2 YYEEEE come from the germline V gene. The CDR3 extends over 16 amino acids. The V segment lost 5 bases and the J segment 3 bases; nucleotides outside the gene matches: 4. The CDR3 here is CASRPTSGGGYNEQFF. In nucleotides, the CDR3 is TGTGCCAGCAGACCGACTAGCGGGGGGGGCTACAATGAGCAGTTCTTC.

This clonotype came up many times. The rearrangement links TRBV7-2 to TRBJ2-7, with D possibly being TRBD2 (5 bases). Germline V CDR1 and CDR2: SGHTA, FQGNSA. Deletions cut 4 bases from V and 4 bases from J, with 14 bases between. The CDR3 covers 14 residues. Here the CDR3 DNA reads TGTGCCAGCAGCTCGGAGTTTCGAGGGTACGAGCAGTACTTC. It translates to CASSSEFRGYEQYF.

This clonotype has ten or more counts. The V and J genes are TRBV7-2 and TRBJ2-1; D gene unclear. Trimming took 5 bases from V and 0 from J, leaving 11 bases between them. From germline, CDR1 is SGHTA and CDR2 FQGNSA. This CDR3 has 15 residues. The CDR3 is CASSPHWSSYNEQFF. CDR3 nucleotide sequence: TGTGCCAGCAGCCCCCACTGGAGCTCCTACAATGAGCAGTTCTTC. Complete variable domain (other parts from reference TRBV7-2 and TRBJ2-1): GAGVSQSPSNKVTEKGKDVELRCDPISGHTALYWYRQSLGQGLEFLIYFQGNSAPDKSGLPSDRFSAERTGGSVSTLTIQRTQQEDSAVYLCASSPHWSSYNEQFFGPGTRLTVL.

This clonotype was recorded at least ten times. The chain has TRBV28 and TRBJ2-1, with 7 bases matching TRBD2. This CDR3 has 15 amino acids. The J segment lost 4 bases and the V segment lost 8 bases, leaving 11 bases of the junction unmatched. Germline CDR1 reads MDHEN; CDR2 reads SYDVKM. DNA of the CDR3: TGTGCCAGCCACGGGGTCGCGGGAGTATACAATGAGCAGTTCTTC. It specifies CASHGVAGVYNEQFF.

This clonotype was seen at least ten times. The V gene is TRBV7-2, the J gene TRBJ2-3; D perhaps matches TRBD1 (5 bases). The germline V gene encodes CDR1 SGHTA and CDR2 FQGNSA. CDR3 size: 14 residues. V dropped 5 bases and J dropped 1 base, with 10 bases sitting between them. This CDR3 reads CASSTGGGTDTQYF. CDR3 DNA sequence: TGTGCCAGCAGCACAGGCGGAGGCACAGATACGCAGTATTTT.

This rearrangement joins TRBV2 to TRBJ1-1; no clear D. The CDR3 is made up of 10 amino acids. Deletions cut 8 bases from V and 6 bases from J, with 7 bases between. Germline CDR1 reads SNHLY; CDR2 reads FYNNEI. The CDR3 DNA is TGTGCCAGCTGGGAGGCTGAAGCTTTCTTT. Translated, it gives CASWEAEAFF.

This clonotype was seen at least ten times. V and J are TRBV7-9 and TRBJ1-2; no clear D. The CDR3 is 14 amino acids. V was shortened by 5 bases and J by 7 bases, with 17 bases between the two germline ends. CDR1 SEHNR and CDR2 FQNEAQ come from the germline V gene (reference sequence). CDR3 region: CASSPVPLVGGYTF. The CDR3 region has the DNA TGTGCCAGCAGCCCTGTTCCCCTAGTTGGTGGCTACACCTTC.

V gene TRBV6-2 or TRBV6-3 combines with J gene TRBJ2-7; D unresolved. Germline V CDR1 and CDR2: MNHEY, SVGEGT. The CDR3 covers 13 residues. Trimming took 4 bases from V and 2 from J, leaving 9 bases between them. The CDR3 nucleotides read TGTGCCAGCAGTTTGGTCAGAACCTACGAGCAGTACTTC. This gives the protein CASSLVRTYEQYF.

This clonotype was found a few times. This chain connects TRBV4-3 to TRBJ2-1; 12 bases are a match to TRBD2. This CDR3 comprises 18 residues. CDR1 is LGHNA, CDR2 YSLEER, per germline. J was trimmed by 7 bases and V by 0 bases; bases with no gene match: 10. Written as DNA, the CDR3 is TGCGCCAGCAGCCAAGATCAGGGGCTAGCGGGGGGGCGGAATGAGCAGTTCTTC. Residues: CASSQDQGLAGGRNEQFF.